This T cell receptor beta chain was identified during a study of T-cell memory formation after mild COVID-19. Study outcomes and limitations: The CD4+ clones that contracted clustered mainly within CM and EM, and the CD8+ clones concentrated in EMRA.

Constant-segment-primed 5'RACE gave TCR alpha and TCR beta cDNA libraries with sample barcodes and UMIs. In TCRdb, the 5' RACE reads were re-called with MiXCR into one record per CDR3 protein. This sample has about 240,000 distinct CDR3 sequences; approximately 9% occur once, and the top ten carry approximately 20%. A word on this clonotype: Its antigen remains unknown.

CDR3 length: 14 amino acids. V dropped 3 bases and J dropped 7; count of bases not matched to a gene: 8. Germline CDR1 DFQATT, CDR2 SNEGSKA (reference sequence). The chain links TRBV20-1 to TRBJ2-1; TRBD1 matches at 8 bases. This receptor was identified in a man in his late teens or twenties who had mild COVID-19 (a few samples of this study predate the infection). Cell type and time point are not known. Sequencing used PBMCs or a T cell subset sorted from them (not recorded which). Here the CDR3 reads CSARQGASTNEQFF. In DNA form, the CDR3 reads TGCAGTGCTAGGCAGGGGGCTTCAACGAATGAGCAGTTCTTC.